Each of the 18 T cell receptor beta chains below was sequenced from the same sample in a study of blood T cell repertoires in COVID-19. Method: immunoSEQ multiplex PCR; TCRdb's copy keeps in-frame clones and lacks some. The data contain some 87,000 clones, about 90% of them seen just once; the ten biggest clones take up about 4.2%. The specimen was peripheral blood. These receptors came from a human donor with COVID-19, enrolled during active disease. The donor label of this sample is uncertain.

This rearrangement joins TRBV2 to TRBJ2-1; 9 bases are shared with TRBD2. The CDR3 is made up of 15 amino acids. J was trimmed by 4 bases and V by 2 bases; bases with no gene match: 3. Germline V gene lookup returns CDR1 SNHLY and CDR2 FYNNEI. Written as DNA, the CDR3 is TGTGCCAGCAGTGAATTCGCGGGAGGGTACAATGAGCAGTTCTTC. Amino acid sequence: CASSEFAGGYNEQFF.

This sequence joins TRBV19 and TRBJ1-1; 11 bases line up with TRBD1. J gave up 4 bases and V 5 bases, and 0 bases lay outside the gene matches. Per the germline V gene, CDR1 is LNHDA and CDR2 is SQIVND (reference sequence). The CDR3 consists of 13 residues. This chain's CDR3 is CASSGTGGTEAFF. In DNA, the CDR3 is TGTGCCAGTAGTGGGACAGGGGGCACTGAAGCTTTCTTT. The whole variable domain, filled in from reference TRBV19 and TRBJ1-1, reads DGGITQSPKYLFRKEGQNVTLSCEQNLNHDAMYWYRQDPGQGLRLIYYSQIVNDFQKGDIAEGYSVSREKKESFPLTVTSAQKNPTAFYLCASSGTGGTEAFFGQGTRLTVV.

This rearrangement joins TRBV7-9 to TRBJ1-4; 7 bases are shared with TRBD1. The CDR3 totals 15 residues. Germline V lookup: CDR1 SEHNR, CDR2 FQNEAQ (reference sequence). The junction had 10 bases not matched to a gene; V was cut back by 5 bases and J by 7 bases. The CDR3 DNA is TGTGCCAGCAGCCCCAGGGGGGCAGCGGGTGAAAAACTGTTTTTT. Translating gives CASSPRGAAGEKLFF. The whole variable domain, remainder taken from reference TRBV7-9 and TRBJ1-4, is DTGVSQNPRHKITKRGQNVTFRCDPISEHNRLYWYRQTLGQGPEFLTYFQNEAQLEKSRLLSDRFSAERPKGSFSTLEIQRTEQGDSAMYLCASSPRGAAGEKLFFGSGTQLSVL.

The chain couples TRBV19 to TRBJ1-6; no clear D. V was trimmed by 4 bases and J by 8 bases, leaving 9 bases between them. This CDR3 has 13 residues. Germline V lookup: CDR1 LNHDA, CDR2 SQIVND (reference sequence). Here the CDR3 DNA reads TGTGCCAGTAGTAGCCTACTGGATTCACCCCTCCACTTT. Its translation is CASSSLLDSPLHF.

This sequence joins TRBV2 and TRBJ2-5, with D possibly being TRBD2 (6 bases). The CDR3 is 15 amino acids. Germline CDR1 is SNHLY and CDR2 is FYNNEI. Trimming stripped 5 bases from V and 2 bases from J, with 15 bases between. The CDR3 nucleotides are TGTGCCAGCAGTACAGCACTGGGGGGACAAGAGACCCAGTACTTC. Translation gives CASSTALGGQETQYF.

V gene TRBV7-2 combines with J gene TRBJ1-5, with TRBD1 matching over 9 bases. The V gene's germline CDR1 is SGHTA and CDR2 FQGNSA. J gave up 8 bases and V 0 bases, and 8 bases lay outside the gene matches. This CDR3 has 16 residues. The CDR3 DNA reads TGTGCCAGCAGCTTAGCCGGGACAGGGACCCATAAGCCCCAGCATTTT. Its protein product is CASSLAGTGTHKPQHF. Looking up the rest from reference TRBV7-2 and TRBJ1-5 gives the full variable domain: GAGVSQSPSNKVTEKGKDVELRCDPISGHTALYWYRQSLGQGLEFLIYFQGNSAPDKSGLPSDRFSAERTGGSVSTLTIQRTQQEDSAVYLCASSLAGTGTHKPQHFGDGTRLSIL.

Remarks on this clone: This specimen includes other DNA sequences encoding the same CDR3. The rearrangement uses TRBV5-1 and TRBJ1-1; possible D gene TRBD1, 5 bases. The CDR3 has 13 residues. CDR1 is SGHRS and CDR2 is YFSETQ in the germline V gene. Trimming left V 2 bases short and J 8 bases short, with 13 bases between. The CDR3 loop reads CASSLTSGGEAFF. CDR3 bases: TGCGCCAGCAGCTTAACATCCGGGGGGGAAGCTTTCTTT.

The rearrangement uses TRBV6-1 and TRBJ2-3, with 10 bases fitting TRBD2. V shed 4 bases and J 0 bases; nucleotides not matched to a gene: 13. The CDR3 loop spans 19 amino acids. Germline-derived CDR1 and CDR2 are MNHNS and SASEGT. The CDR3 DNA reads TGTGCCAGCAGTGGCTACTACCGTAGCGGGGGGTCAAGCACAGATACGCAGTATTTT. Translating gives CASSGYYRSGGSSTDTQYF.

The gene calls are TRBV25-1 and TRBJ2-5; 8 positions match TRBD1. The ends lost 7 bases at V and 5 bases at J; junction bases unmatched: 9. The CDR3 runs 14 residues. Germline V gene sequence: CDR1 MGHDK, CDR2 SYGVNS. This CDR3 is CASISTGGGETQYF. The CDR3 coding sequence is TGTGCCAGCATTTCCACAGGGGGTGGGGAGACCCAGTACTTC.

The chain combines TRBV7-2 with TRBJ2-3; D call uncertain. Germline values: CDR1 SGHTA, CDR2 FQGNSA. The CDR3 spans 12 residues. V lost 4 bases to trimming and J lost 2 bases, with 4 bases between them. The CDR3 DNA follows: TGTGCCAGCAGCTCTTACACAGATACGCAGTATTTT. It yields the protein CASSSYTDTQYF.

This clone was recorded only once. This sequence joins TRBV2 and TRBJ1-5; TRBD1 is a possible D gene (5 bases). V gave up 6 bases and J gave up 0 bases, with 12 bases separating them. The V gene's germline CDR1 is SNHLY and CDR2 FYNNEI. The CDR3 has 15 residues. CDR3 in DNA: TGTGCCAGCAGCCGGGGGGAAAATAGCAATCAGCCCCAGCATTTT. Translated, it gives CASSRGENSNQPQHF. The whole variable domain, remainder taken from reference TRBV2 and TRBJ1-5, is EPEVTQTPSHQVTQMGQEVILRCVPISNHLYFYWYRQILGQKVEFLVSFYNNEISEKSEIFDDQFSVERPDGSNFTLKIRSTKLEDSAMYFCASSRGENSNQPQHFGDGTRLSIL.

The chain combines TRBV19 with TRBJ1-4; tentative D call: TRBD1 (5 bases). Germline V gene lookup returns CDR1 LNHDA and CDR2 SQIVND (reference sequence). The CDR3 contains 17 residues. V dropped 4 bases and J dropped 5 bases, with 20 bases sitting between them. CDR3 nucleotides: TGTGCCAGTAGTAGTTTTGGGGAGGGACGCGTGAATGAAAAACTGTTTTTT. It is translated as CASSSFGEGRVNEKLFF.

J is TRBJ2-2 and V is TRBV19; TRBD2 matches at 10 bases. V trimming: 10 bases; J trimming: 4 bases; junction bases outside the gene matches: 9. The CDR3 extends over 15 amino acids. Germline V lookup: CDR1 LNHDA, CDR2 SQIVND (reference sequence). The CDR3 sequence is CATQPLAGATGELFF. The CDR3 DNA reads TGTGCCACCCAACCTCTAGCGGGGGCCACCGGGGAGCTGTTTTTT.

The V and J genes are TRBV2 and TRBJ1-5; 9 positions agree with TRBD1. J gave up 6 bases and V 6 bases, and 9 bases lay outside the gene matches. The CDR3 has 15 amino acids. Germline CDR1 reads SNHLY; CDR2 reads FYNNEI. The CDR3 is CASRGKQGAGQPQHF. CDR3 coding DNA: TGTGCCAGCAGAGGAAAACAGGGGGCAGGTCAGCCCCAGCATTTT.

The V and J genes are TRBV6-5 and TRBJ1-5; 7 nucleotides align to TRBD1. Germline V gene sequence: CDR1 MNHEY, CDR2 SVGAGI. The CDR3 runs 13 residues. V lost 8 bases and J lost 2; bases outside the gene matches: 3. The CDR3 protein is CASGQDGNQPQHF. The CDR3 nucleotides read TGTGCCAGCGGACAGGACGGCAATCAGCCCCAGCATTTT.

On this clone itself: A read error may account for a junction end that differs from germline. The genes are TRBV6-5 and TRBJ1-2, with D possibly matching TRBD1 (5 bases). Germline values: CDR1 MNHEY, CDR2 SVGAGI. CDR3 size: 11 residues. CDR3: CASSDSGVAHF. The CDR3 DNA reads TGTGCCAGCAGCGATTCGGGGGTTGCCCACTTC.

This clone was counted once. Here the CDR3 DNA reads TGCAGCGGCCGGGACAGGGTATCCGGAAACACCATATATTTT. This gives the protein CSGRDRVSGNTIYF. The rearrangement joins TRBV29-1 to TRBJ1-3; 9 nucleotides align to TRBD1. This CDR3 contains 14 residues. CDR1 and CDR2 from the germline V gene are SQVTM and ANQGSEA. The junction had 8 bases not matched to a gene; V was cut back by 7 bases and J by 4 bases.

The chain has TRBV6-5 and TRBJ1-6; a weak D match, TRBD1 (5 bases). Between the trimmed V and J ends, which lost 7 bases and 6 bases, there was a span of 16 bases. CDR3 length: 15 residues. Germline loops: CDR1 MNHEY, CDR2 SVGAGI. The DNA for the CDR3 is TGTGCCAGCACAAACCTTCAGGGCTTTAATTCACCCCTCCACTTT. Protein: CASTNLQGFNSPLHF.